Listed below are T cell receptor beta chains from one sample, sequenced in a study of cytomegalovirus exposure and HLA in healthy donors. Repertoires were generated with immunoSEQ multiplex PCR, while TCRdb's copy carries only in-frame clones and drops some. The repertoire has about 100,000 clones, 74% of them found once; the top ten carry roughly 2.6%. Input material: PBMCs. The receptors stem from a man aged 45 to 65 in good health and CMV-seropositive. Both conserved end residues are part of each CDR3. The D gene is left open where the match is weak. Expanded clones are given a class, and other clones once, few, many or no size at all.

j_call | clone_size | d_call | v_call | cdr3_aa | cdr3_nt
TRBJ2-3 | once | TRBD2 | TRBV5-1 | CASSLGTSGSTDTQYF | TGCGCCAGCAGCTTGGGGACTAGCGGAAGCACAGATACGCAGTATTTT
TRBJ2-1 | few | TRBD2 | TRBV7-8 | CASSSLSSGGSSYNEQFF | TGTGCCAGCAGCTCCTTATCTAGCGGGGGCAGCTCCTACAATGAGCAGTTCTTC
TRBJ2-1 | - | TRBD1 | TRBV7-3 | CASSLETGVKFF | TGTGCCAGCAGCTTAGAGACAGGGGTCAAGTTCTTC
TRBJ1-2 | - | TRBD1 | TRBV10-2 | CASRQGDYGYTF | TGCGCCAGCCGACAGGGGGACTATGGCTACACCTTC
TRBJ2-7 | few | TRBD2 | TRBV7-3 | CASSISGGDPYEQYF | TGTGCCAGCAGCATAAGCGGGGGGGACCCCTACGAGCAGTACTTC
TRBJ2-7 | - | - | TRBV11-2 | CASSLRRTAYEQYF | TGTGCCAGCAGCTTAAGAAGGACAGCCTACGAGCAGTACTTC
TRBJ2-7 | - | - | TRBV6-1 | CASSEMPGSYEQYF | TGTGCCAGCAGTGAAATGCCAGGGTCCTACGAGCAGTACTTC
TRBJ1-1 | - | TRBD1 | TRBV2 | CASSELRTGGDTEAFF | TGTGCCAGCAGTGAGTTACGGACAGGGGGGGACACTGAAGCTTTCTTT
TRBJ1-1 | - | - | TRBV4-1 | CASSPTGGTEAFF | TGCGCCAGCAGCCCTACGGGGGGGACTGAAGCTTTCTTT
TRBJ1-1 | - | - | TRBV4-1 | CASSQEAHVGTEAFF | TGCGCCAGCAGCCAAGAGGCCCATGTTGGCACTGAAGCTTTCTTT
TRBJ2-5 | - | - | TRBV11-2 | CASSPQETQYF | TGTGCCAGCAGCCCTCAAGAGACCCAGTACTTC
TRBJ1-6 | - | - | TRBV14 | CASSQMESPLHF | TGTGCCAGCAGCCAAATGGAGTCACCCCTCCACTTT
TRBJ2-7 | - | - | TRBV27 | CASSRVEPYEQYF | TGTGCCAGCAGCCGGGTCGAACCCTACGAGCAGTACTTC
TRBJ2-7 | few | TRBD1 | TRBV5-1 | CASSLGTGLGAPEQYF | TGCGCCAGCAGCTTGGGGACAGGGTTGGGGGCTCCCGAGCAGTACTTC
TRBJ1-1 | - | - | TRBV2 | CGSAEGLEAFF | TGTGGTTCGGCGGAGGGTTTGGAGGCTTTCTTT
TRBJ2-1 | - | TRBD2 | TRBV6-1 | CAASIAGGSLYEQFF | TGTGCCGCCTCCATAGCGGGAGGTAGTCTCTATGAGCAGTTCTTC
TRBJ2-1 | - | TRBD2 | TRBV7-9 | CASRRLAGGGFYEQFF | TGTGCCAGCAGAAGACTAGCGGGGGGGGGTTTCTATGAGCAGTTCTTC
TRBJ2-1 | once | TRBD2 | TRBV4-2 | CASSQSTSGRPSEQFF | TGTGCCAGCAGCCAGTCGACTAGCGGGAGGCCATCGGAGCAGTTCTTC
TRBJ2-7 | - | - | TRBV5-5 | CASSRGYEQYF | TGTGCCAGCAGCCGAGGGTACGAGCAGTACTTC
TRBJ1-3 | - | TRBD1 | TRBV5-1 | CASRTDRAGNTIYF | TGCGCCAGCAGGACCGACAGGGCCGGAAACACCATATATTTT
TRBJ2-7 | - | - | TRBV30 | CACRSVSSYEQYF | TGTGCCTGCCGGTCGGTAAGCTCCTACGAGCAGTACTTC
TRBJ1-4 | few | - | TRBV10-1 | CASSRSTNEKLFF | TGCGCCAGCAGCCGTTCAACTAATGAAAAACTGTTTTTT
TRBJ2-7 | - | TRBD2 | TRBV4-1 | CASSHGPGTSGRAVHEQYF | TGCGCCAGCAGCCATGGACCCGGGACTAGCGGGAGGGCCGTGCACGAGCAGTACTTC
TRBJ1-1 | - | TRBD1 | TRBV15 | CATSRGQGETEAFF | TGTGCCACCAGCAGAGGGCAGGGGGAGACTGAAGCTTTCTTT
TRBJ2-6 | - | TRBD2 | TRBV5-1 | CASSSRSGLADIPGGANGLTF | TGCGCCAGCAGCTCACGATCGGGACTAGCGGACATTCCGGGGGGGGCCAACGGCCTGACTTTC
TRBJ1-1 | - | TRBD1 | TRBV28 | CASSLRQGGEAFF | TGTGCCAGCAGTTTAAGACAGGGCGGCGAAGCTTTCTTT
TRBJ1-2 | - | TRBD1 | TRBV7-9 | CASSLPTGGRGGYTF | TGTGCCAGCAGCCTCCCGACAGGGGGTAGGGGTGGCTACACCTTC
TRBJ2-5 | few | - | TRBV7-2 | CASSLAFAGETQYF | TGTGCCAGCAGCTTAGCGTTCGCGGGGGAGACCCAGTACTTC
TRBJ1-1 | - | - | TRBV5-1 | CASRSQGSNTEAFF | TGCGCCAGCAGAAGTCAGGGTTCTAACACTGAAGCTTTCTTT
TRBJ1-1 | few | TRBD1 | TRBV5-1 | CASSSEGAGEAFF | TGCGCCAGCAGCTCCGAGGGGGCAGGTGAAGCTTTCTTT
TRBJ1-1 | - | - | TRBV7-7 | CASSLNPRTEAFF | TGTGCCAGCAGCTTAAATCCGCGGACTGAAGCTTTCTTT
TRBJ1-3 | - | - | TRBV5-1 | CASSLEGPGSYGNTIYF | TGCGCCAGCAGCTTGGAGGGCCCGGGGTCGTATGGAAACACCATATATTTT